This T cell receptor beta chain was identified in a study of cytomegalovirus exposure and HLA in healthy donors. Study details: Ancestry clustering placed more than 80% of around 400 genotyped donors in the Caucasian-associated cluster.

Notes on this clone: Its target is not known.

Regarding the study as a whole: The authors listed 164 TCR beta chains as cytomegalovirus-associated. Association of about 17,000 TCR beta sequences with HLA alleles was found at 0.05 false discovery rate in a later analysis.

It was with 60 Vbeta and 13 Jbeta primers that the PCR ran. Using immunoSEQ multiplex PCR, the repertoire was profiled, and TCRdb retains in-frame clones only, with some absent. The sample records about 140,000 clones, about 74% being singletons. Germline lookup yields CDR1 SGHTA and CDR2 FQGTGA. This CDR3 has 13 amino acids. The germline V and J ends were trimmed by 4 bases and 2 bases, with 7 bases remaining between them. This TCR was sampled from a male donor in good health and CMV-seronegative. The rearrangement links TRBV7-3 to TRBJ2-3; D uncertain. The sample was PBMCs. The CDR3 loop is CASSSQTTDTQYF. Written as DNA, the CDR3 is TGTGCCAGCAGCTCACAGACCACAGATACGCAGTATTTT.